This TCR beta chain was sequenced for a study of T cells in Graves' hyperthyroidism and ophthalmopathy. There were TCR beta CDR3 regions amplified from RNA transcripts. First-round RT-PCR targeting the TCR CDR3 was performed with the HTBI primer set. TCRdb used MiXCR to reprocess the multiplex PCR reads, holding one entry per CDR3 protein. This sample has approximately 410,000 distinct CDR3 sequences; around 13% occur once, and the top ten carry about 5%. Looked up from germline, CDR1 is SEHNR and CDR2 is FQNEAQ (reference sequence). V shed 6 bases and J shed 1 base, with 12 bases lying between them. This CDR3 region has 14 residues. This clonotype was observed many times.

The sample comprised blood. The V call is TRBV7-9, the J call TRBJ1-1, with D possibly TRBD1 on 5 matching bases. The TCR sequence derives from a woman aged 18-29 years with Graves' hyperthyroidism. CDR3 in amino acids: CASRIGAPNTEAFF. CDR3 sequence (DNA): TGTGCCAGCAGGATCGGGGCTCCGAACACTGAAGCTTTCTTT.